The rows below give T cell receptor beta chains drawn from one sample of a study of blood T cell repertoires in COVID-19. TCRdb keeps only in-frame clones here, not all; method: immunoSEQ multiplex PCR. The sample gives 120,000 to 150,000 clones, approximately 90% of which show up once; nearly 0.95% is in the top ten. Sequenced material: peripheral blood. The source of these receptors is a woman aged 50 to 60 with acute or convalescent COVID-19. Both conserved end residues are part of each CDR3. A D gene is named only where the DNA matches it firmly. Rows give clone size only sometimes, using once, few, many, or a class for an expanded clone.

clone size: .
J gene: TRBJ1-1
V gene: TRBV6-4
D gene: .
CDR3 DNA: TGTGCCAGCAGCCGGGGGGTGAACACTGAAGCTTTCTTT
CDR3 protein: CASSRGVNTEAFF

clone size: .
J gene: TRBJ2-7
V gene: TRBV27
D gene: TRBD1
CDR3 DNA: TGTGCCAGCAGTCGGGGTGGGGGACAGGGACTCTCCTACGAGCAGTACTTC
CDR3 protein: CASSRGGGQGLSYEQYF

clone size: once
J gene: TRBJ2-7
V gene: TRBV19
D gene: .
CDR3 DNA: TGTGCCAGTATACCCAACCCCGGGGGACCGGGGGAGCAGTACTTC
CDR3 protein: CASIPNPGGPGEQYF

clone size: .
J gene: TRBJ2-1
V gene: TRBV19
D gene: TRBD2
CDR3 DNA: TGTGCCAGTAGTGGGGGACTAGCAGGCGAGCAGTTCTTC
CDR3 protein: CASSGGLAGEQFF

clone size: few
J gene: TRBJ1-5
V gene: TRBV2
D gene: .
CDR3 DNA: TGTGCCAGCAGTCTTCATCGGGGGGGCGATCAGCCCCAGCATTTT
CDR3 protein: CASSLHRGGDQPQHF

clone size: .
J gene: TRBJ1-1
V gene: TRBV5-1
D gene: .
CDR3 DNA: TGCGCCAGCAGCTTGGTAGACGGGGACACTGAAGCTTTCTTT
CDR3 protein: CASSLVDGDTEAFF

clone size: .
J gene: TRBJ2-7
V gene: TRBV6-5
D gene: .
CDR3 DNA: TGTGCCAGCAGTTACAGTGCGGGTACCTACGAGCAGTACTTC
CDR3 protein: CASSYSAGTYEQYF

clone size: .
J gene: TRBJ2-3
V gene: TRBV5-1
D gene: TRBD2
CDR3 DNA: TGCGCCAGCAGCTTGCTAGCTAGCGGGGGCACAGATACGCAGTATTTT
CDR3 protein: CASSLLASGGTDTQYF

clone size: .
J gene: TRBJ1-5
V gene: TRBV19
D gene: TRBD1
CDR3 DNA: TGTGCCAGTAGCTACAGGGGCCTCAATCAGCCCCAGCATTTT
CDR3 protein: CASSYRGLNQPQHF

clone size: .
J gene: TRBJ2-7
V gene: TRBV5-5
D gene: TRBD1
CDR3 DNA: TGTGCCAGCAGCACCGACAGGGCCGGAAGGAACGAGCAGTACTTC
CDR3 protein: CASSTDRAGRNEQYF

clone size: .
J gene: TRBJ2-3
V gene: TRBV7-3
D gene: TRBD1
CDR3 DNA: TGTGCCAGCAACAAACAGGGGGCTAGCACAGATACGCAGTATTTT
CDR3 protein: CASNKQGASTDTQYF

clone size: .
J gene: TRBJ2-3
V gene: TRBV9
D gene: .
CDR3 DNA: TGTGCCAGCAGTACCCAGGTGGGCTGGGCAGATACGCAGTATTTT
CDR3 protein: CASSTQVGWADTQYF

clone size: .
J gene: TRBJ1-5
V gene: TRBV3-1/TRBV3-2
D gene: .
CDR3 DNA: TGTGCCAGCAGCCAAGATTATCTTAGAGGCCAGCCCCAGCATTTT
CDR3 protein: CASSQDYLRGQPQHF

clone size: .
J gene: TRBJ1-6
V gene: TRBV7-6
D gene: .
CDR3 DNA: TGTGCCAGCAGCTTAGGGGGGCGCGGGAATTCACCCCTCCACTTT
CDR3 protein: CASSLGGRGNSPLHF

clone size: .
J gene: TRBJ2-5
V gene: TRBV6-5
D gene: .
CDR3 DNA: TGTGCCAGCAGTTACACCGCCAGTCAAGAGACCCAGTACTTC
CDR3 protein: CASSYTASQETQYF

clone size: .
J gene: TRBJ1-2
V gene: TRBV9
D gene: TRBD1
CDR3 DNA: TGTGCCAGCAGCATTCTACAGGGGGCTAAGGACCATGGCTACACCTTC
CDR3 protein: CASSILQGAKDHGYTF

clone size: .
J gene: TRBJ2-1
V gene: TRBV10-2
D gene: TRBD1
CDR3 DNA: TGCGCCAGCACCCAGGGGGCTTTCTACAATGAGCAGTTCTTC
CDR3 protein: CASTQGAFYNEQFF

clone size: .
J gene: TRBJ1-3
V gene: TRBV9
D gene: .
CDR3 DNA: TGTGCCAGCAAGTCCGAAAGCGAGGGCTCTGGAAACACCATATATTTT
CDR3 protein: CASKSESEGSGNTIYF

clone size: once
J gene: TRBJ1-6
V gene: TRBV6-5
D gene: .
CDR3 DNA: TGTGCCAGCAGTTATAGGAACCGTCGGGAATCACCCCTCCACTTT
CDR3 protein: CASSYRNRRESPLHF

clone size: .
J gene: TRBJ2-2
V gene: TRBV20-1
D gene: .
CDR3 DNA: TGCAGTGCAGTGCTAACCGGGGAGCTGTTTTTT
CDR3 protein: CSAVLTGELFF

clone size: .
J gene: TRBJ1-1
V gene: TRBV11-2
D gene: .
CDR3 DNA: TGTGCCAGCAGCTTAAGCAGAACAGGGAACACTGAAGCTTTCTTT
CDR3 protein: CASSLSRTGNTEAFF

clone size: .
J gene: TRBJ2-7
V gene: TRBV15
D gene: .
CDR3 DNA: TGTGCCACCAGCAGAGATCGCTGGGAGACTCCCTCCTACGAGCAGTACTTC
CDR3 protein: CATSRDRWETPSYEQYF

clone size: .
J gene: TRBJ2-1
V gene: TRBV9
D gene: TRBD1
CDR3 DNA: TGTGCCAGCAGCGTAAACAACAGGGGTGCACTGAATGAGCAGTTCTTC
CDR3 protein: CASSVNNRGALNEQFF

clone size: .
J gene: TRBJ1-2
V gene: TRBV7-9
D gene: .
CDR3 DNA: TGTGCCAGCAGCTTAGGAGGGATCGACTATGGCTACACCTTC
CDR3 protein: CASSLGGIDYGYTF

clone size: .
J gene: TRBJ2-7
V gene: TRBV11-3
D gene: TRBD1
CDR3 DNA: TGTGCCAGCAGCTCAGGGGGCCCGATCTACGAGCAGTACTTC
CDR3 protein: CASSSGGPIYEQYF

clone size: once
J gene: TRBJ2-2
V gene: TRBV11-2
D gene: TRBD2
CDR3 DNA: TGTGCCAGCAGCTTCTTAGCGGGAGAGGTCGGGGAGCTGTTTTTT
CDR3 protein: CASSFLAGEVGELFF

clone size: .
J gene: TRBJ2-2
V gene: TRBV3-1/TRBV3-2
D gene: .
CDR3 DNA: TGTGCCAGCAGCCAAGCGCCGGCGGGGGCTGGATCGGAGCTGTTTTTT
CDR3 protein: CASSQAPAGAGSELFF

clone size: .
J gene: TRBJ1-2
V gene: TRBV13
D gene: .
CDR3 DNA: TGTGCCAGCAGCTTTCGGACAGAGGGAGTAAGTGGCTACACCTTC
CDR3 protein: CASSFRTEGVSGYTF

clone size: .
J gene: TRBJ2-3
V gene: TRBV7-2
D gene: .
CDR3 DNA: TGTGCCAGCAGCCCGGGACTTACAGATACGCAGTATTTT
CDR3 protein: CASSPGLTDTQYF

clone size: .
J gene: TRBJ1-2
V gene: TRBV3-1/TRBV3-2
D gene: .
CDR3 DNA: TGTGCCAGCAGCCGTTCGCGGGCCTTCGAGACCTGTGGCTACACCTTC
CDR3 protein: CASSRSRAFETCGYTF

clone size: once
J gene: TRBJ2-4
V gene: TRBV24-1
D gene: .
CDR3 DNA: TGTGCCACCAGTCGGGACAACCGAGTTCTAGAACCCAAAAACATTCAGTACTTC
CDR3 protein: CATSRDNRVLEPKNIQYF

clone size: .
J gene: TRBJ2-2
V gene: TRBV2
D gene: TRBD2
CDR3 DNA: TGTGCCAGCATAGCGGGAGCGTACACCGGGGAGCTGTTTTTT
CDR3 protein: CASIAGAYTGELFF

clone size: once
J gene: TRBJ2-5
V gene: TRBV3-1/TRBV3-2
D gene: TRBD2
CDR3 DNA: TGTGCCAGCAGCCGGAGGGGACTAGCGGGAGCCTACCAAGAGACCCAGTACTTC
CDR3 protein: CASSRRGLAGAYQETQYF

clone size: .
J gene: TRBJ2-2
V gene: TRBV9
D gene: .
CDR3 DNA: TGTGCCAGCAGCGGGACACTGAACACCGGGGAGCTGTTTTTT
CDR3 protein: CASSGTLNTGELFF

clone size: .
J gene: TRBJ2-7
V gene: TRBV20-1
D gene: .
CDR3 DNA: TGCAGTGCTAGTCCAGGGTTGGATTCCGAGCAGTACTTC
CDR3 protein: CSASPGLDSEQYF

clone size: few
J gene: TRBJ2-1
V gene: TRBV27
D gene: .
CDR3 DNA: TGTGCCAGCAGTTTTTTACGGAACTACGGGTATAATGAGCAGTTCTTC
CDR3 protein: CASSFLRNYGYNEQFF

clone size: .
J gene: TRBJ1-1
V gene: TRBV5-1
D gene: .
CDR3 DNA: TGCGCCAGCAGCTTGGGACAATCGAACACTGAAGCTTTCTTT
CDR3 protein: CASSLGQSNTEAFF

clone size: .
J gene: TRBJ2-3
V gene: TRBV7-3
D gene: TRBD2
CDR3 DNA: TGTGCCAGCAGCCCCCGGGGGGACCCAACAGATACGCAGTATTTT
CDR3 protein: CASSPRGDPTDTQYF

clone size: .
J gene: TRBJ2-7
V gene: TRBV19
D gene: .
CDR3 DNA: TGTGCCAGTAGTCCGGCGGATCTCTCCTACGAGCAGTACTTC
CDR3 protein: CASSPADLSYEQYF

clone size: .
J gene: TRBJ2-3
V gene: TRBV19
D gene: .
CDR3 DNA: TGTGCCAGTAGGGATAGGGGAGATACGCAGTATTTT
CDR3 protein: CASRDRGDTQYF

clone size: .
J gene: TRBJ2-3
V gene: TRBV7-9
D gene: TRBD1
CDR3 DNA: TGTGCCAGCAGCTTGGGACAGGGGGACTCAGATACGCAGTATTTT
CDR3 protein: CASSLGQGDSDTQYF

clone size: .
J gene: TRBJ2-3
V gene: TRBV7-3
D gene: .
CDR3 DNA: TGTGCCAGCAGCTCGGTAGCGAGGGATACGCAGTATTTT
CDR3 protein: CASSSVARDTQYF

clone size: .
J gene: TRBJ2-3
V gene: TRBV5-1
D gene: .
CDR3 DNA: TGCGCCAGCAGCTACACAGGGGAGGCAGATACGCAGTATTTT
CDR3 protein: CASSYTGEADTQYF

clone size: .
J gene: TRBJ1-3
V gene: TRBV11-2
D gene: TRBD1
CDR3 DNA: TGTGCCAGCAGCCCAACGACAGGGGCGGATGGAAACACCATATATTTT
CDR3 protein: CASSPTTGADGNTIYF

clone size: once
J gene: TRBJ1-2
V gene: TRBV14
D gene: TRBD1
CDR3 DNA: TGTGCCAGCAGCCCGGGGACAGGGGTTGCTGGCTACACCTTC
CDR3 protein: CASSPGTGVAGYTF

clone size: .
J gene: TRBJ1-1
V gene: TRBV10-2
D gene: .
CDR3 DNA: TGCGCCAGCAGTGAGTTCCTGACAGCGAACACTGAAGCTTTCTTT
CDR3 protein: CASSEFLTANTEAFF

clone size: once
J gene: TRBJ1-2
V gene: TRBV19
D gene: TRBD1
CDR3 DNA: TGTGCCAGTAGTATGACAGGGGCTAACTATGGCTACACCTTC
CDR3 protein: CASSMTGANYGYTF

clone size: .
J gene: TRBJ1-1
V gene: TRBV18
D gene: .
CDR3 DNA: TGTGCCAGCTCACCAGCAGGTCTTAACACTGAAGCTTTCTTT
CDR3 protein: CASSPAGLNTEAFF

clone size: .
J gene: TRBJ1-2
V gene: TRBV20-1
D gene: .
CDR3 DNA: TGCAGTGCTAGATTCGAGGGAGGCTACACCTTC
CDR3 protein: CSARFEGGYTF

clone size: .
J gene: TRBJ2-2
V gene: TRBV9
D gene: .
CDR3 DNA: TGTGCCAGCAGCGCTGCTAGTTATTCCGGGGAGCTGTTTTTT
CDR3 protein: CASSAASYSGELFF

clone size: few
J gene: TRBJ1-4
V gene: TRBV7-6
D gene: .
CDR3 DNA: TGTGCCAGCAGCCCGGCACGGGGACAAACTAATGAAAAACTGTTTTTT
CDR3 protein: CASSPARGQTNEKLFF

clone size: .
J gene: TRBJ2-7
V gene: TRBV5-6
D gene: TRBD2
CDR3 DNA: TGTGCCAGCAGCTTAGGAGCGGGGGGCAGCTCCTACGAGCAGTACTTC
CDR3 protein: CASSLGAGGSSYEQYF

clone size: .
J gene: TRBJ1-2
V gene: TRBV27
D gene: TRBD1
CDR3 DNA: TGTGCCAGTTACTACTCCGGACAGGACTATGGCTACACCTTC
CDR3 protein: CASYYSGQDYGYTF

clone size: .
J gene: TRBJ2-3
V gene: TRBV19
D gene: .
CDR3 DNA: TGTGCCAGTAGTAACTCCGGGTGGACTAGCACAGATACGCAGTATTTT
CDR3 protein: CASSNSGWTSTDTQYF

clone size: .
J gene: TRBJ2-4
V gene: TRBV6-4
D gene: .
CDR3 DNA: TGTGCCAGCAGAAACTCACCGGGGGCCAAAAACATTCAGTACTTC
CDR3 protein: CASRNSPGAKNIQYF

clone size: .
J gene: TRBJ1-1
V gene: TRBV9
D gene: TRBD1
CDR3 DNA: TGTGCCAGCAGCGTAGAGGGGGCCAGGGGCACTGAAGCTTTCTTT
CDR3 protein: CASSVEGARGTEAFF

clone size: .
J gene: TRBJ2-7
V gene: TRBV5-1
D gene: TRBD2
CDR3 DNA: TGCGCCAGCAGTCCGGGACTAGCGGACTCCTACGAGCAGTACTTC
CDR3 protein: CASSPGLADSYEQYF

clone size: .
J gene: TRBJ2-7
V gene: TRBV19
D gene: TRBD2
CDR3 DNA: TGTGCCAGTAGTAGCCGACTAGCGGGAGGGTACGAGCAGTACTTC
CDR3 protein: CASSSRLAGGYEQYF

clone size: .
J gene: TRBJ2-7
V gene: TRBV5-1
D gene: TRBD1
CDR3 DNA: TGCGCCAGCAGCGCTAGACAGGGCGCCTACGAGCAGTACTTC
CDR3 protein: CASSARQGAYEQYF